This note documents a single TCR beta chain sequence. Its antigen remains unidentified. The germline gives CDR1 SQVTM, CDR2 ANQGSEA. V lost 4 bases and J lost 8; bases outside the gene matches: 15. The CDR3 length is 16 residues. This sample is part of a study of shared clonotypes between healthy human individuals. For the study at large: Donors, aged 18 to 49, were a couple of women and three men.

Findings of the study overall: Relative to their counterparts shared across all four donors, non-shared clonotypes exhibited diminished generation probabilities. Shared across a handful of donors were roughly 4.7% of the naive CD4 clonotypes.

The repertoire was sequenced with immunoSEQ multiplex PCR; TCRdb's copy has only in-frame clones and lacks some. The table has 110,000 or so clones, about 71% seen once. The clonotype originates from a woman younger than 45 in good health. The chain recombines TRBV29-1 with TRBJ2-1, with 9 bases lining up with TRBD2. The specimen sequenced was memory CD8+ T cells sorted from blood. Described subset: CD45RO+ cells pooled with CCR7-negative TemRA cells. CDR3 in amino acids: CSVVGEREAVGYEQFF. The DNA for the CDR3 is TGCAGCGTTGTGGGGGAGCGGGAGGCGGTCGGCTATGAGCAGTTCTTC.